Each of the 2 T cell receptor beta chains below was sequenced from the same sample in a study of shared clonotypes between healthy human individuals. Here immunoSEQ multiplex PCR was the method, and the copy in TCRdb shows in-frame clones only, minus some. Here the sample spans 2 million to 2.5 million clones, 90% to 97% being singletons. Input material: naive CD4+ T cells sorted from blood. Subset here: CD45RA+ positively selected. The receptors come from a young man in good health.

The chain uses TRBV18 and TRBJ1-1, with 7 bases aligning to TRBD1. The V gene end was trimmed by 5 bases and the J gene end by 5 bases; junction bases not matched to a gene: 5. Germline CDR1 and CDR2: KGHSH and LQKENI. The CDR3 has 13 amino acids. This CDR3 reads CASSTDRVTEAFF. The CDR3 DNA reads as TGTGCCAGCTCAACCGACAGGGTGACTGAAGCTTTCTTT.

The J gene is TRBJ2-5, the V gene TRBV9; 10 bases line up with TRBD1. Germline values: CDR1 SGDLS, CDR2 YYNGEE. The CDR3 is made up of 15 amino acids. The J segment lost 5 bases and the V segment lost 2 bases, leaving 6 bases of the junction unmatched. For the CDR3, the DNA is TGTGCCAGCAGCGTCAGACAGGGGGCTCGGGAGACCCAGTACTTC. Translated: CASSVRQGARETQYF.